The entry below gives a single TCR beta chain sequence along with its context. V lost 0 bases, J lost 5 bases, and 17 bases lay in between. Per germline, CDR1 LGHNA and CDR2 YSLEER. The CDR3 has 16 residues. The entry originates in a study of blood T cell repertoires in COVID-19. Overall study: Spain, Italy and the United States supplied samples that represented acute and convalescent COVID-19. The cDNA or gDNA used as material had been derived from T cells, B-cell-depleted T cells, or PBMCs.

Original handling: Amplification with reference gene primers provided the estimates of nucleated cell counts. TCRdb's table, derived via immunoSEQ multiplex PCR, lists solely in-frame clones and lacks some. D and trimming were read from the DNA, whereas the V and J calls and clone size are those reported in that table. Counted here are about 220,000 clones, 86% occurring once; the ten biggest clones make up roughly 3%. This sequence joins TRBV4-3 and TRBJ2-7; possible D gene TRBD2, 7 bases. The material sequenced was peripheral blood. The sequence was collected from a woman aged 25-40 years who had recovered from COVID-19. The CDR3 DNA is TGCGCCAGCAGCCAAGATTGGGGGGGCGCAGCCGACGAGCAGTACTTC. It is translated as CASSQDWGGAADEQYF.